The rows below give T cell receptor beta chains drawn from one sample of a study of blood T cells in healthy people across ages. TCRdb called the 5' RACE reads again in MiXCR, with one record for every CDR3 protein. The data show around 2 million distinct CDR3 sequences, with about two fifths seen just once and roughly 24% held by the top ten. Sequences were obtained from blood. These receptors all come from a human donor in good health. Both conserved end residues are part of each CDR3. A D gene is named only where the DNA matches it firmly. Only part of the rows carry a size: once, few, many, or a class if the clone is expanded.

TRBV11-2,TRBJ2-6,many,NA,TGTGCCAGCAGCTTCGACAGTACTGGGGCCAACGTCCTGACTTTC,CASSFDSTGANVLTF
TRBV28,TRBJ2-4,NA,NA,TGTGCCAGCAGTTTAGAGACTCGGGGCAAAAACATTCAGTACTTC,CASSLETRGKNIQYF
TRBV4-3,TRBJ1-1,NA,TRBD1,TGCGCCAGCAGCCAAGGGGGGGACAGTGAAGCTTTCTTT,CASSQGGDSEAFF
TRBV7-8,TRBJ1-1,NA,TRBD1,TGTGCCAGCAGCTTAGAGGTCAGGGGGCTCGGCACTGAAGCTTTCTTT,CASSLEVRGLGTEAFF
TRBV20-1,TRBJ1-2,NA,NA,TGCAGTGCTAGAGAGACAGTGACCTATGGCTACACCTTC,CSARETVTYGYTF
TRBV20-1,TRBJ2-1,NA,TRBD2,TGCAGTGTCGGATCCCTAGCGGGGAGCTCCTACAATGAGCAGTTCTTC,CSVGSLAGSSYNEQFF
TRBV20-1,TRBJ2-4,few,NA,TGCAGTGCTAGAGTAGGGGCAGATCTAGCCAAAAACATTCAGTACTTC,CSARVGADLAKNIQYF
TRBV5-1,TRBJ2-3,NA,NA,TGCGCCAGCGCCGGGGGAGTGGGGGGCACAGATACGCAGTATTTT,CASAGGVGGTDTQYF
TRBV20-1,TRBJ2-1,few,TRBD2,TGCAGTGCTTGGACTAGCGAGGCTTACAATGAGCAGTTCTTC,CSAWTSEAYNEQFF
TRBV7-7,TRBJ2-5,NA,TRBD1,TGTGCCAGCAGCGTCGACAGGGACGGGACCCAGTACTTC,CASSVDRDGTQYF
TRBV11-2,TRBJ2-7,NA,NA,TGTGCCAGCGGCCAAGCGATCCTCCCCATCGAGCAGTACTTC,CASGQAILPIEQYF
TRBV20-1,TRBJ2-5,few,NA,TGCAGTGCTGGAAAGATAAGACAAGAGACCCAGTACTTC,CSAGKIRQETQYF
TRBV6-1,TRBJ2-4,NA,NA,TGTGCCAGCAGTGAAGTAGGGGCAAGAAACATTCAGTACTTC,CASSEVGARNIQYF
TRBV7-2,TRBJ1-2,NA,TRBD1,TGTGCCAGCAGCACAGACCCGACAGGGTCTAACTATGGCTACACCTTC,CASSTDPTGSNYGYTF
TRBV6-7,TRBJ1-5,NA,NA,TGTGCCAGCAGTTACTCTGACAGTTCCAATCAGCCCCAGCATTTT,CASSYSDSSNQPQHF
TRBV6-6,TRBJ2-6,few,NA,TGTGCCAGCAGTTACTTTATACGCTCTGGGGCCAACGTCCTGACTTTC,CASSYFIRSGANVLTF
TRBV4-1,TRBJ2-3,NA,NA,TGCGCCAGCAGGCCTCCGGGACTCAGCACAGATACGCAGTATTTT,CASRPPGLSTDTQYF
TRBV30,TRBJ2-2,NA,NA,TGTGCCTGGAGGCGCGGAAACACCGGGGAGCTGTTTTTT,CAWRRGNTGELFF
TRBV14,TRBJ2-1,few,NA,TGTGCCAGCAGCCCCCGACAGAACTCCTACAATGAGCAGTTCTTC,CASSPRQNSYNEQFF
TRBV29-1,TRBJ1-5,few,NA,TGCAGCGCCCGGGTGACGGAAAATCAGCCCCAGCATTTT,CSARVTENQPQHF
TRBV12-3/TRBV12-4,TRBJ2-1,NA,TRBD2,TGTGCCAGCAATAACCCGGGACTAGGGGATGAGCAGTTCTTC,CASNNPGLGDEQFF
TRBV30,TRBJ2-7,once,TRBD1,TGTGCCTGGAACAAGGGACAGGGGTCCTACGAGCAGTACTTC,CAWNKGQGSYEQYF
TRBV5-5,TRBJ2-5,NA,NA,TGTGCCAGCAGCTTTGGGCAACAGGGAGGAGAGACCCAGTACTTC,CASSFGQQGGETQYF
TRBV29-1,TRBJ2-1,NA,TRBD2,TGCAGCGTTGCGACGGAGGAGTCACGCGGGGGGCGTTTTGACAATGAGCAGTTCTTC,CSVATEESRGGRFDNEQFF
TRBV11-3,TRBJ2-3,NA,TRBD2,TGTGCCAGCAGCCCGAGGGGCGGGGGGGCCGTCACAGATACGCAGTATTTT,CASSPRGGGAVTDTQYF
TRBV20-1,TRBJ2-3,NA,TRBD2,TGCAGTGCTCTGGGGACTAACTTCACAGATACGCAGTATTTT,CSALGTNFTDTQYF
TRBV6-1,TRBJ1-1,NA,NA,TGTGCCAGCAGTGAGGTGCGGGGGCAGCGCGAGCCTGAAGCTTTCTTT,CASSEVRGQREPEAFF
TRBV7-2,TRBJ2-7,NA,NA,TGTGCCAGCAGCCCCCAGACTAGTCTCGAGCAGTACTTC,CASSPQTSLEQYF
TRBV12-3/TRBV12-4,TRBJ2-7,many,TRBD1,TGTGCCAGCAGCCCCGGGACAGCGAGCTCCTACGAGCAGTACTTC,CASSPGTASSYEQYF
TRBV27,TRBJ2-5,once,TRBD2,TGTGCCAGCAGTTCCCTCCGGGCTGAGCGGGGGGCCGGAGGGGAGACCCAGTACTTC,CASSSLRAERGAGGETQYF
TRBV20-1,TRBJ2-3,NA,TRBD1,TGCAGTGCTAGAGATCAGAGGGGGCAAGTAGATACGCAGTATTTT,CSARDQRGQVDTQYF
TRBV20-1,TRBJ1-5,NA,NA,TGCAGTGGAGAGGTGGATAGCAATCAGCCCCAGCATTTT,CSGEVDSNQPQHF
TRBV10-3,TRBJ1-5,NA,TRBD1,TGTGCCATCGGTACGCGCGCAGGGGGTCAGCCCCAGCATTTT,CAIGTRAGGQPQHF
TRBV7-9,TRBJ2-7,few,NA,TGTGCCAGCCAAGTCGGGACTCCCTACGAGCAGTACTTC,CASQVGTPYEQYF
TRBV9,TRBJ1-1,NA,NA,TGTGCCAGCAGCGTAGCCCCTATGAACACTGAAGCTTTCTTT,CASSVAPMNTEAFF
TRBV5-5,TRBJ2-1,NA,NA,TGTGCCAGCAGCTTGGGGTCAGTTCTCGACAATGAGCAGTTCTTC,CASSLGSVLDNEQFF
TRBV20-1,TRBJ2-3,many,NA,TGCAGTGCTAGAGTCAGCACAGATACGCAGTATTTT,CSARVSTDTQYF
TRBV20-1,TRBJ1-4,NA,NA,TGCAGTACAACAGGCATTAATGAAAAACTGTTTTTT,CSTTGINEKLFF
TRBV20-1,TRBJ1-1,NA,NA,TGCAGTGCTAGGGACGGGGCAGGAATGGGAGTTGAAGCTTTCTTT,CSARDGAGMGVEAFF
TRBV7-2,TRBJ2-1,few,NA,TGTGCCAGCAGCTTAGCGTCGTATCGGGGGACAAAGCTCTCCTACAATGAGCAGTTCTTC,CASSLASYRGTKLSYNEQFF
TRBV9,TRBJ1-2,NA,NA,TGTGCCAGCAGCGTAGTGGGCAGCACCTATGGCTACACCTTC,CASSVVGSTYGYTF
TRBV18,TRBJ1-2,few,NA,TGCGCCAGCTCTACAGGTCACGGGACTTTCTATGGCTACACCTTC,CASSTGHGTFYGYTF
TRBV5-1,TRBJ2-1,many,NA,TGCGCCAGCAGCTTGTTGGCCGATCGGGGAAATGAGCAGTTCTTC,CASSLLADRGNEQFF
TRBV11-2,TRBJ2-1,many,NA,TGTGCCAGCAGCTTAGACTCACTAATCAATGAGCAGTTCTTC,CASSLDSLINEQFF
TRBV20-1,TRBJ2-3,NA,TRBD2,TGCAGTGCTCATGCTAGCGGGGGGGCCGGGGATACGCAGTATTTT,CSAHASGGAGDTQYF
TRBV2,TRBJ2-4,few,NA,TGTGCCAGCAGTCAGATGTTGGAAAACATTCAGTACTTC,CASSQMLENIQYF
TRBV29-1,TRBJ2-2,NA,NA,TGCGGCGTTAGTGACACCGGGGAGCTGTTTTTT,CGVSDTGELFF
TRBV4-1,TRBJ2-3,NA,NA,TGCGCCAGTAAGGCCAAGCAGTATTTT,CASKAKQYF
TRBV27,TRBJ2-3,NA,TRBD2,TGTGCCAGCAGTTTATGGCCTAGCGGGGGAACAGATACGCAGTATTTT,CASSLWPSGGTDTQYF
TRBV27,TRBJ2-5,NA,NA,TGTGCCAGCAGGCCTACAGGGCCCTTCCAAGAGACCCAGTACTTC,CASRPTGPFQETQYF
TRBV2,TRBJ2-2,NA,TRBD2,TGTGCCAGCATCCCGGGACTAGCATACACCGGGGAGCTGTTTTTT,CASIPGLAYTGELFF
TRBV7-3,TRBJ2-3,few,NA,TGTGCCAGCAGCCCCGCGGCGGGTGGAGCAGATACGCAGTATTTT,CASSPAAGGADTQYF
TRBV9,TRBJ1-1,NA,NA,TGTGCCAGCAGCGTAGAGGGGACGTTTTCTGAAGCTTTCTTT,CASSVEGTFSEAFF
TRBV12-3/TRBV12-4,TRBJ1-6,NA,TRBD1,TGTGCCAGCAGGGAGACAGGGGTCATCTCACCCCTCCACTTT,CASRETGVISPLHF
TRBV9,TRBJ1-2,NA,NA,TGTGCCAGCAGCGTAGTTCGGGGGGCTGGCTACACCTTC,CASSVVRGAGYTF
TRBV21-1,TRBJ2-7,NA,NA,TGTGCCAGCAGCAAAGGCAGGGAAACCTACGAGCAGTACTTC,CASSKGRETYEQYF
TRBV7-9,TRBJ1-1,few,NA,TGTGCCAGCAGCTTAGACAGTGACACTGAAGCTTTCTTT,CASSLDSDTEAFF
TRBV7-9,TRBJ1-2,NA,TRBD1,TGTGCCAGCAGCCAAGACGGACAGGTCAACTATGGCTACACCTTC,CASSQDGQVNYGYTF
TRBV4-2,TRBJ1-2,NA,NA,TGTGCCAGCAGCCAGACCCGGCGCCCGCTGCTAGACTATGGCTACACCTTC,CASSQTRRPLLDYGYTF
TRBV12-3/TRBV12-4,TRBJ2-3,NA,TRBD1,TGTGCCAGCAGTTCCCGACAGGGGTTGGGCACAGATACGCAGTATTTT,CASSSRQGLGTDTQYF